The rows below give T cell receptor beta chains drawn from one sample of a study of T-cell memory formation after mild COVID-19. MiXCR, run by TCRdb on the 5' RACE reads, gives a single entry per CDR3 protein. The sample records under 150,000 distinct CDR3 sequences, about 15% being singletons. Material for sequencing was PBMCs or a T cell subset sorted from them (not recorded which). These receptors were obtained from an adult woman who had mild COVID-19 (a few samples of this study predate the infection). Cell type and time point are not known. CDR3s include the opening cysteine and the closing phenylalanine or tryptophan. The D gene is left open where the match is weak. Clone size is shown for a subset of rows, as once, few, many or a class of expanded clone.

TRBJ2-7 few TRBV29-1 NA CSVERQGEQYF TGCAGCGTTGAACGGCAGGGGGAGCAGTACTTC
TRBJ1-2 NA TRBV10-3 TRBD1 CAISVTGQNYGYTF TGTGCCATCAGCGTCACGGGACAGAACTATGGCTACACCTTC
TRBJ2-3 few TRBV14 TRBD2 CASATSGVSTDTQYF TGTGCCAGCGCGACTAGCGGGGTTAGCACAGATACGCAGTATTTT
TRBJ1-1 few TRBV5-1 NA CASSLSGPEAFF TGCGCCAGCAGCTTGTCGGGCCCTGAAGCTTTCTTT
TRBJ1-1 few TRBV19 NA CASSPHGRVLNTEAFF TGTGCCAGTAGTCCGCACGGGCGGGTTCTGAACACTGAAGCTTTCTTT
TRBJ1-1 NA TRBV5-1 TRBD1 CASSLSGTEMNTEAFF TGCGCCAGCAGCTTATCCGGGACAGAGATGAACACTGAAGCTTTCTTT
TRBJ2-2 NA TRBV6-5 NA CASSSIAGELFF TGTGCCAGCAGTTCCATTGCCGGGGAGCTGTTTTTT
TRBJ2-6 few TRBV27 NA CASSSLTGISGANVLTF TGTGCCAGCAGTTCCCTAACAGGGATCTCTGGGGCCAACGTCCTGACTTTC
TRBJ2-7 few TRBV4-3 NA CASSQERGSSYEQYF TGCGCCAGCAGCCAAGAGAGGGGTAGCTCCTACGAGCAGTACTTC
TRBJ2-3 few TRBV18 NA CASSSLDSTSTDTQYF TGTGCCAGCTCATCCCTCGACAGCACTAGCACAGATACGCAGTATTTT
TRBJ2-7 many TRBV7-2 NA CASSWGSSYEQYF TGTGCCAGCAGCTGGGGGTCCTCCTACGAGCAGTACTTC
TRBJ2-1 NA TRBV9 TRBD2 CASSVEGLADPSYNEQFF TGTGCCAGCAGCGTAGAGGGACTAGCGGACCCCTCCTACAATGAGCAGTTCTTC
TRBJ2-3 few TRBV5-1 NA CASSLEVPTDTQYF TGCGCCAGCAGCTTGGAGGTCCCAACAGATACGCAGTATTTT
TRBJ2-5 NA TRBV9 NA CASSLNRGGETQYF TGTGCCAGCAGCTTAAACAGGGGAGGGGAGACCCAGTACTTC
TRBJ2-7 NA TRBV27 NA CASSLSGSGYEQYF TGTGCCAGCAGTTTATCGGGCAGCGGCTACGAGCAGTACTTC
TRBJ1-2 NA TRBV3-1 TRBD1 CASSQDRAGGYTF TGTGCCAGCAGCCAGGACAGGGCAGGCGGCTACACCTTC
TRBJ2-7 few TRBV5-5 NA CASSLATVGGFTYEQYF TGTGCCAGCAGCTTGGCCACTGTTGGCGGGTTCACCTACGAGCAGTACTTC
TRBJ2-3 many TRBV29-1 NA CSAITLGESTDTQYF TGCAGCGCCATCACCTTAGGGGAGAGCACAGATACGCAGTATTTT
TRBJ2-7 NA TRBV5-1 NA CASSRVGSNYEQYF TGCGCCAGCAGCAGGGTAGGGTCGAACTACGAGCAGTACTTC
TRBJ2-3 NA TRBV28 NA CASSLYRGSSDTQYF TGTGCCAGCAGTTTATATCGGGGGTCATCCGATACGCAGTATTTT
TRBJ2-1 NA TRBV12-3/TRBV12-4 TRBD2 CASSRSRGGYNEQFF TGTGCCAGCAGTCGCTCGCGGGGGGGATACAATGAGCAGTTCTTC
TRBJ2-7 NA TRBV19 NA CASSIGGDHYEQYF TGTGCCAGTAGTATCGGAGGGGATCACTACGAGCAGTACTTC
TRBJ1-2 few TRBV20-1 TRBD1 CSAREEGQGYGYTF TGCAGTGCTAGAGAGGAGGGACAGGGATATGGCTACACCTTC
TRBJ2-2 NA TRBV5-5 TRBD2 CASSLGEGPGELFF TGTGCCAGCAGCTTGGGGGAGGGTCCCGGGGAGCTGTTTTTT
TRBJ2-3 NA TRBV5-1 NA CASSRSGQGDTQYF TGCGCCAGCAGCAGGTCGGGGCAGGGGGATACGCAGTATTTT
TRBJ2-6 NA TRBV7-2 TRBD1 CASSFGTARYSNVLTF TGTGCCAGCAGCTTTGGGACAGCACGATACTCCAACGTCCTGACTTTC
TRBJ2-5 NA TRBV29-1 NA CSVEDLWGRETQYF TGCAGCGTTGAAGATCTGTGGGGGCGAGAGACCCAGTACTTC
TRBJ2-7 NA TRBV18 TRBD1 CASSPPRQGLLSEQYF TGTGCCAGCTCACCACCAAGACAGGGTCTCCTATCCGAGCAGTACTTC
TRBJ1-6 NA TRBV5-1 TRBD1 CASSLRSGGQGISPLHF TGCGCCAGCAGCTTGAGGTCCGGGGGACAGGGGATTTCACCCCTCCACTTT
TRBJ2-3 NA TRBV2 NA CASPGASTDTQYF TGTGCCAGCCCTGGAGCCAGCACAGATACGCAGTATTTT
TRBJ2-7 few TRBV7-2 TRBD2 CASSLEGGSSYEQYF TGTGCCAGCAGCTTAGAAGGCGGGAGCTCCTACGAGCAGTACTTC
TRBJ1-4 few TRBV20-1 TRBD1 CSAGRGRLMAEKLFF TGCAGTGCTGGAAGGGGGCGGCTGATGGCGGAAAAACTGTTTTTT
TRBJ2-5 NA TRBV9 NA CASSVDRTQETQYF TGTGCCAGCAGCGTGGACCGCACTCAAGAGACCCAGTACTTC
TRBJ1-1 few TRBV30 NA CAWGAGLNTEAFF TGTGCCTGGGGTGCGGGGCTTAACACTGAAGCTTTCTTT
TRBJ2-7 few TRBV10-3 TRBD1 CAISDGTGGSYEQYF TGTGCCATCAGTGATGGGACAGGGGGCTCCTACGAGCAGTACTTC
TRBJ2-3 few TRBV7-9 NA CASSFPADTQYF TGTGCCAGCAGCTTTCCTGCAGATACGCAGTATTTT
TRBJ2-7 NA TRBV12-3/TRBV12-4 NA CASSFTDEQYF TGTGCCAGCAGTTTCACCGACGAGCAGTACTTC